This T cell receptor (beta chain) came from a study of T cells in Graves' hyperthyroidism and ophthalmopathy (dated by TCRdb to between 2018 and 2021). Looking at the study overall: Peripheral blood was collected at initial diagnosis, before any treatment. To identify TCR V-J signatures that set the groups apart, the researchers used a discovery cohort of 90 to 100 patients, made up of under 45 with Graves' ophthalmopathy and some 56 with stable Graves' hyperthyroidism. Prospective prediction of ophthalmopathy was tested in an independent validation cohort consisting of roughly 19 hyperthyroidism patients and approximately 16 patients who later progressed to ophthalmopathy. For training and testing, the 100 or so patients in the discovery cohort were randomly divided in a 7:3 ratio. Thyroid tissue and blood T-cell repertoires from several Graves' hyperthyroidism patients were also compared in the study. Following sampling, methimazole starting at 30 mg daily was given to hyperthyroidism patients, and high-dose intravenous methylprednisolone was given to ophthalmopathy patients. The paper reports TCR Vbeta CDR3 sequencing of roughly 140 peripheral blood samples: fewer than 50 ophthalmopathy, about 75 hyperthyroidism and around 17 progressor patients.

Study-level results and caveats: In validation, progression to ophthalmopathy was predicted by the model with 70.59% sensitivity and 72% to 85% specificity, a median of around 5.9 months before onset. No statistical method was used to fix the sample size in advance, and group allocation was not hidden from the investigators. Most expanded thyroid clonotypes (frequency above 0.001) were also detected in blood, a finding suggesting that blood repertoires may reflect thyroid immune responses. A 13 V-J signature model separated ophthalmopathy from stable hyperthyroidism, with approximately 87% sensitivity and roughly 84% specificity in cross-validation and 80%/75% in testing.

Per the germline V gene, KGHDR is the CDR1 and SFDVKD is the CDR2. V loses 8 bases, J loses 2 bases, and the germline ends lie 11 bases apart. From the cysteine up to the phenylalanine, the CDR3 has a length of 14 residues. Solely the CDR3 DNA is kept, with 42 bases framed from the first base. The TCR beta CDR3 regions were amplified from the RNA transcripts. The first round of RT-PCR for the TCR CDR3 was performed with the HTBI primer set and the Qiagen OneStep RT-PCR kit. Libraries were constructed in a second round of multiplex PCR, after which size selection and purification were carried out. Sequencing of the libraries was done on an Illumina HiSeq2000 using paired-end 100 bp reads. The study's processing was this. SOAPnuke was used to process the raw data, removing reads that contained adapters or uncalled bases, had a mean Phred below 15, or lacked an exact match to the constant primer or identifier. COPE v1.2.5 was used to merge high-quality paired reads, and clonotypes were defined as unique nucleotide sequences. MiTCR v1.1 was used to align the clonotypes against IMGT TRBV, TRBD and TRBJ reference segments. Only V-J combinations with frequency above 0.0001, covering about 99% of repertoires, were analysed. A TCS score was defined as the ratio between F50 (clonal expansion) and ExV (chaos), using BLOSUM62-based TCRdist between CDR3 peptides within each V-J. Welch's t-statistics and random forest reduced several hundred V-J features to about 12, which were used in a naive Bayes classifier (R e1071). Through fastp at Q25 and MiXCR, TCRdb rebuilt clones from the public reads, retaining in-frame beta chains. Entries that share a CDR3 protein sequence are merged under the most common genes and DNA. TCRdb, not the authors, supplied the V and J calls. For this sample the table gives a few hundred thousand distinct CDR3 sequences, of which approximately 15% were detected only once. Together, the top ten hold about 17% of the sample.

Stable Graves' hyperthyroidism was defined as the absence of progression to ophthalmopathy over 18 months of follow-up. Hyperthyroidism patients were aged 18 to 65 years and newly diagnosed, with disease duration of less than 2 months. Exclusion was applied to patients with uncontrolled infections, other autoimmune diseases, pregnancy or lactation. Clinical symptoms, serum thyroxine and TRAb, thyroid ultrasound, and orbital computed tomography formed the basis for the diagnoses. Ficoll-Paque density gradient centrifugation was used to isolate PBMCs from 8.5 to 10 ml of fresh peripheral blood. Trizol reagent was used to extract total RNA, and RNA quality was then checked on an Agilent 2100 Bioanalyzer. In this sample, this clonotype turned up many times. Its antigen target is currently unknown. Base quality data are lacking; no much larger clone is found one base away.

Sequencing input: blood. This sequence uses TRBV24-1 and TRBJ2-2; the D region possibly corresponds to TRBD1 (6 bases align). The source of this sequence is a young woman with Graves' hyperthyroidism. The DNA reads TGTGCCACCATGGACAGAAAAAACACCGGGGAGCTGTTTTTT. Its protein is CATMDRKNTGELFF.